This record concerns one TCR beta chain sequence. Its antigen is as yet unknown. The entry originates in a study of post-analysis software for immune sequencing data. The study, taken as a whole, reports: Normalized Chao1 diversity in multiple sclerosis patients fell significantly below that of controls. Strong co-clustering by F measure linked samples that shared a preparation batch. Roughly five TRBV segments, including TRBV5-6, TRBV5-1 and TRBV20-1, were more frequent in patients than controls.

Sequencing libraries made from TCR beta cDNA carried unique molecular identifiers. A population of about 1 to 11 million T cells gave rise to 450,000 to 500,000 cDNA molecules. TCRdb independently ran MiXCR on the PCR reads; one entry per CDR3 protein. The sample holds 820,000 or so distinct CDR3 sequences, roughly half seen once. Per germline, CDR1 MNHEY and CDR2 SMNVEV (reference sequence). V lost 0 bases to trimming and J lost 5 bases, with 10 bases between them. This CDR3 has 14 residues. The chain carries TRBV27 and TRBJ1-2; no firm D call. This TCR derives from a girl aged 10 to 17 with multiple sclerosis. Sample: blood. The CDR3 sequence: CASSLSSGWYGYTF. CDR3 bases: TGTGCCAGCAGTTTATCATCCGGCTGGTATGGCTACACCTTC.